This T cell receptor (beta chain) was identified in a study of glioma-infiltrating T cells. Study-level results: Above-expected tissue-blood divergence occurred in all gliomas, most in low-grade ones.

Of note for this clonotype: The antigen remains unidentified. Given a much more abundant clone one base away, this may be a read error.

The V gene lost 6 bases and the J gene lost 2 bases, with 16 bases spanning the gap. The CDR3 extends over 15 amino acids. Germline CDR1 and CDR2: MNHEY and SMNVEV (reference sequence). Using RNA template, CDR3s of TCR alpha and beta were amplified with iRepertoire arm-PCR. TCRdb analysed the multiplex PCR reads with MiXCR anew, one entry per CDR3 protein. The sample shows some 130,000 distinct CDR3 sequences, around a quarter of them seen only once. Sequenced: glioma tissue, nonneoplastic brain tissue, or PBMCs (not recorded which). The chain carries TRBV27 and TRBJ1-1; D not certain. The receptor's source is a human donor with low-grade glioma or glioblastoma, undergoing nonglioma brain surgery, or in good health (not recorded which). The CDR3 DNA reads as TGTGCCAGCAGGCCGGCGCCGTTGGGAAACACTGAAGCTTTCTTT. Protein product: CASRPAPLGNTEAFF.